Each of the 25 T cell receptor beta chains below was sequenced from the same sample in a study of long-term antiretroviral therapy in people with HIV (dated 2022 in TCRdb). The immunoSEQ hsTCRB v3.0 assay was used at survey level resolution to sequence the TRB variable region. TCRdb took this table from immuneACCESS and kept in-frame rearrangements with V and J called. Such tables lack part of the clones; where checked against another copy, unresolved V genes explain under half of the gap, and the rest is unexplained. This sample is represented by roughly 16,000 clones; 70% to 85% of them were singletons. The ten largest make up about a fifth of the sample. Sample: unsorted PBMCs, taken 2.1 years after starting antiretroviral therapy. These receptors were collected from a middle-aged man with HIV.

The rearrangement links TRBV27 to TRBJ2-7, with no clear D. Germline CDR1 reads MNHEY; CDR2 reads SMNVEV (reference sequence). V was cut by 3 bases and J by 0 bases, with 6 bases left in between. CDR3 length: 13 amino acids. The DNA of the CDR3 is TGTGCCAGCAGTTTCTCCCCCTCCTACGAGCAGTACTTC. Its translation is CASSFSPSYEQYF.

This chain links TRBV30 with TRBJ2-1; D may be TRBD1 or TRBD2 (6 bases each). Germline V gives CDR1 GTSNPN, CDR2 SVGIG (reference sequence). V lost 1 base and J 8 bases, leaving 12 bases between the germline ends. The CDR3 is made up of 13 amino acids. The CDR3 sequence: CAWSGGGRDEQFF. The DNA for the CDR3 is TGTGCCTGGAGTGGAGGGGGGCGGGATGAGCAGTTCTTC.

This clone has more than one count but fewer than ten. V is TRBV6-5 and J is TRBJ1-1, with D unclear. Trimming removed 0 bases from V and 9 bases from J, with 11 bases in between. Germline V gene sequence: CDR1 MNHEY, CDR2 SVGAGI. The CDR3 spans 13 residues. The CDR3 DNA follows: TGTGCCAGCAGTTACTCGTTCCAGGCTAAAGCTTTCTTT. It codes for CASSYSFQAKAFF.

This sequence joins TRBV27 and TRBJ1-1; 9 nucleotides match TRBD1. This CDR3 is 16 amino acids long. Germline V gene sequence: CDR1 MNHEY, CDR2 SMNVEV (reference sequence). With 3 bases clipped from V and 0 bases from J, the junction kept 5 bases outside the gene matches. The CDR3 sequence: CASSLGTGSVNTEAFF. For the CDR3, the DNA is TGTGCCAGCAGTTTGGGGACAGGGTCAGTGAACACTGAAGCTTTCTTT.

V gene TRBV6-5 combines with J gene TRBJ2-7; the D call may be TRBD1 or TRBD2 (6 bases each). The V gene lost 2 bases and the J gene lost 0 bases, with 8 bases spanning the gap. The CDR3 has 14 amino acids. Germline CDR1 reads MNHEY; CDR2 reads SVGAGI. In DNA form, the CDR3 reads TGTGCCAGCAGTTACCGGGGGCCCTCCTACGAGCAGTACTTC. It encodes CASSYRGPSYEQYF.

The chain joins TRBV7-6 to TRBJ2-7; 7 bases are shared with TRBD1. CDR1 is SGHVS and CDR2 is FNYEAQ in the germline V gene. V shed 5 bases, J shed 3 bases, and the junction held 7 bases outside the gene matches. The CDR3 has 14 residues. The CDR3 nucleotides read TGTGCCAGCAGCCCCCCGGGACAGCACTACGAGCAGTACTTC. This codes for CASSPPGQHYEQYF.

The V and J genes are TRBV10-3 and TRBJ2-3; 8 positions match TRBD1. This CDR3 has 16 amino acids. The V segment lost 3 bases and the J segment 2 bases; nucleotides outside the gene matches: 7. Germline-derived CDR1 and CDR2 are ENHRY and SYGVKD. The DNA for the CDR3 is TGTGCCATCAGTGACCCTGACAGGGGCTTCACAGATACGCAGTATTTT. Translated, it gives CAISDPDRGFTDTQYF.

There are a few counts of this clone. CDR3 sequence reads: CASSDDPSGGGTDTQYF. The DNA for the CDR3 is TGTGCCAGCAGCGACGACCCTAGCGGGGGTGGCACAGATACGCAGTATTTT. This chain links TRBV9 with TRBJ2-3, with TRBD2 matching over 10 bases. With V trimmed by 3 bases and J by 1 base, 8 bases remained unmatched. Germline values: CDR1 SGDLS, CDR2 YYNGEE. The CDR3 extends over 17 amino acids.

The V and J genes are TRBV5-7 and TRBJ1-6; D gene uncertain. TRBV5-7 has ORF status, its function being uncertain. The V and J ends lost 8 bases and 4 bases respectively, with 22 bases between them. The length of the CDR3 is 17 residues. The CDR3 DNA is TGTGCCAGTCGGAAGGGTTTCAGGCGACAATATAATTCACCCCTCCACTTT. This translates into CASRKGFRRQYNSPLHF.

V is TRBV30 and J is TRBJ1-1; no clear D gene. The V end was cut by 2 bases, the J end by 4 bases, with 8 bases between. The CDR3 runs to 12 residues. Per the germline V gene, CDR1 is GTSNPN and CDR2 is SVGIG (reference sequence). The CDR3 sequence: CAWSSMGTEAFF. The CDR3 DNA is TGTGCCTGGAGTAGCATGGGCACTGAAGCTTTCTTT.

The rearrangement links TRBV6-5 to TRBJ1-1; D not resolved. Trimming pared 0 bases from V and 6 bases from J, leaving 11 bases between. Germline V gene lookup returns CDR1 MNHEY and CDR2 SVGAGI. The CDR3 length is 14 residues. The CDR3 spells CASSYSSESAEAFF. In nucleotides, the CDR3 is TGTGCCAGCAGTTACTCGTCCGAGAGCGCTGAAGCTTTCTTT.

The chain combines TRBV7-9 with TRBJ1-2; weak D call: TRBD1 (5 bases). Trimming removed 2 bases at V and 8 bases at J, with 12 bases between. CDR1 and CDR2 from the germline V gene are SEHNR and FQNEAQ (reference sequence). The CDR3 consists of 13 residues. The CDR3 reads CASSLTSGNGYTF. CDR3 nucleotide sequence: TGTGCCAGCAGCTTAACGTCAGGGAACGGCTACACCTTC.

The genes are TRBV10-3 and TRBJ2-2; 12 bases match TRBD1. Germline loops: CDR1 ENHRY, CDR2 SYGVKD. The CDR3 loop spans 16 amino acids. V dropped 0 bases and J dropped 6; count of bases not matched to a gene: 2. The CDR3 region has the DNA TGTGCCATCAGTGAGTCCGGGACAGGGGGCCCCGGGGAGCTGTTTTTT. Translation gives CAISESGTGGPGELFF.

The gene calls are TRBV30 and TRBJ2-1; D call uncertain. V dropped 2 bases and J dropped 2 bases, with 7 bases sitting between them. The CDR3 is made up of 13 amino acids. Germline CDR1 is GTSNPN and CDR2 is SVGIG (reference sequence). The CDR3 sequence is CAWSIGPYNEQFF. As DNA, the CDR3 is TGTGCCTGGAGTATAGGACCCTACAATGAGCAGTTCTTC.

This sequence joins TRBV11-2 and TRBJ1-1, with D possibly matching TRBD1 (5 bases). The CDR3 has 18 amino acids. V was pared by 8 bases and J by 4 bases, with 29 bases between. CDR1 and CDR2 (germline): SGHAT, FQNNGV. The CDR3 reads CASRSLGVVAGGGTEAFF. The CDR3 coding sequence is TGTGCCAGCCGATCCCTAGGGGTGGTGGCGGGGGGGGGCACTGAAGCTTTCTTT.

The chain's CDR3 is CASRYRDKYNEQFF. For the CDR3, the DNA is TGTGCCAGCAGGTACCGGGACAAATACAATGAGCAGTTCTTC. The J gene is TRBJ2-1, the V gene TRBV6-6, with a tentative D call TRBD1 (6 bases). V was clipped by 6 bases and J by 4 bases, with 13 bases between them. CDR1 is MNHNY, CDR2 SVGAGI, per germline (reference sequence). CDR3 length: 14 amino acids.

The chain combines TRBV18 with TRBJ1-3; maybe TRBD1 (5 bases). Trimming took 2 bases from V and 3 from J, leaving 11 bases between them. CDR3 length: 15 amino acids. Germline V CDR1 and CDR2: KGHSH, LQKENI. The CDR3 nucleotides read TGTGCCAGCTCACCAGTGCGGGGGAATGGAAACACCATATATTTT. Its translation: CASSPVRGNGNTIYF.

This clone was found a few times. CDR3 DNA: TGTGCCAGTAGTATTGGGACAGGGCTCACCGGGGAGCTGTTTTTT. Translating gives CASSIGTGLTGELFF. The chain recombines TRBV19 with TRBJ2-2; 9 nucleotides match TRBD1. The CDR3 length is 15 residues. With 3 bases clipped from V and 4 bases from J, the junction kept 3 bases outside the gene matches. CDR1 is LNHDA and CDR2 is SQIVND in the germline V gene (reference sequence).

V usage is TRBV5-1 and J usage is TRBJ1-3; D not resolved. CDR1 is SGHRS, CDR2 YFSETQ, per germline. The CDR3 has 14 residues. With 0 bases removed from V and 2 bases from J, the gap between germline ends came to 6 bases. The CDR3 nucleotides read TGCGCCAGCAGCTTGGGGTTGGCTGGAAACACCATATATTTT. This encodes CASSLGLAGNTIYF.

V usage is TRBV19 and J usage is TRBJ1-5; D is ambiguous. Trimming removed 1 base at V and 3 bases at J, with 10 bases between. Germline values: CDR1 LNHDA, CDR2 SQIVND (reference sequence). This CDR3 spans 15 amino acids. CDR3 region: CASSIGGTPNQPQHF. The CDR3 region has the DNA TGTGCCAGTAGTATAGGGGGTACCCCCAATCAGCCCCAGCATTTT.

This chain uses TRBV6-1 with TRBJ1-5; D possibly corresponds to TRBD1 (5 bases). Germline CDR1 reads MNHNS; CDR2 reads SASEGT. Deletions cut 6 bases from V and 4 bases from J, with 13 bases between. The CDR3 sequence is 14 residues long. The CDR3 loop reads CASRATVSNQPQHF. For the CDR3, the DNA is TGTGCCAGCAGAGCGACAGTCTCTAATCAGCCCCAGCATTTT.

By share, this clone counts as large (0.1 to 1%). The rearrangement links TRBV28 to TRBJ1-3, with 9 nucleotides matching TRBD1. V lost 3 bases, J lost 4 bases, and 4 bases stayed unmatched. The CDR3 is 15 amino acids. Germline CDR1 reads MDHEN; CDR2 reads SYDVKM. CDR3 protein: CASSLGTGSGNTIYF. DNA of the CDR3: TGTGCCAGCAGTTTGGGGACAGGGTCAGGAAACACCATATATTTT.

V usage is TRBV7-9 and J usage is TRBJ2-3, with D maybe TRBD2 (5 bases). V lost 3 bases and J 2 bases, leaving 18 bases between the germline ends. Germline CDR1 reads SEHNR; CDR2 reads FQNEAQ (reference sequence). The CDR3 is made up of 17 amino acids. The CDR3 sequence is CASSLPSWTLDTDTQYF. In DNA form, the CDR3 reads TGTGCCAGCAGCTTGCCCTCGTGGACTCTCGACACAGATACGCAGTATTTT.

The table lists this clone with a few counts. The chain joins TRBV6-1 to TRBJ1-2; D unclear. The CDR3 covers 12 residues. Trimming stripped 7 bases from V and 2 bases from J, with 8 bases between. The germline gives CDR1 MNHNS, CDR2 SASEGT. In DNA form, the CDR3 reads TGTGCCAGCAAGAAGGGAAACTATGGCTACACCTTC. This gives the protein CASKKGNYGYTF.

A single count supports this clone. The chain joins TRBV5-6 to TRBJ1-1, with 10 nucleotides matching TRBD1. There are 16 residues in the CDR3. Germline lookup yields CDR1 SGHDT and CDR2 YYEEEE. V was pared by 3 bases and J by 6 bases, with 11 bases of the junction left unmatched. The CDR3 nucleotides read TGTGCCAGCAGCTACTGGTCCGGGACAGGGGAATCTGAAGCTTTCTTT. It encodes CASSYWSGTGESEAFF.